This T cell receptor beta chain was recovered during a study of CD8+ T cells in alopecia areata. Noted treatment: oral pan-JAK inhibitor, 5-10 mg twice daily. CDR1 and CDR2 (germline): SGHRS, YFSETQ. The J segment lost 4 bases and the V segment lost 3 bases, leaving 7 bases of the junction unmatched. This CDR3 is 15 amino acids long. This clone was detected a few times. Extraction of RNA preceded its reverse transcription into cDNA, which served as the sequencing template. Clones were sequenced by immunoSEQ multiplex PCR, and TCRdb holds only the in-frame ones, with some missing. In the table there are some 190,000 clones, roughly half of which are singletons.

This clonotype originated in a human donor with alopecia areata. This chain links TRBV5-1 with TRBJ2-1; TRBD1 agrees at 7 bases. This sample comprised CD8+ T cells sorted from blood, obtained around week 54, from a patient treated with tofacitinib. The CDR3 DNA reads TGCGCCAGCAGCTCGACAGGGCCTGTGTACAATGAGCAGTTCTTC. It codes for CASSSTGPVYNEQFF.